Presented here are 13 T cell receptor beta chains from one specimen sequenced in a study of tumor-infiltrating lymphocytes in primary liver carcinoma. Unsorted bulk tissue, roughly 20-32 mg of it, served as the source for co-extraction of RNA and DNA. The researchers produced TCR beta cDNA from around 0.5 ug total RNA with a constant-region primer. Libraries for TCR beta were built through three nested multiplex PCR rounds, which together made up a slightly modified ARM-PCR procedure. Primers for the first two PCR rounds were TRBV1-TRBV30 forward primers and a C-beta reverse primer (about 10 cycles per round). One entry per CDR3 protein results from TCRdb running MiXCR on the multiplex PCR reads. The data contain about 23,000 distinct CDR3 sequences, roughly three quarters of them singletons. The specimen was liver tumor tissue from sampling region 5. Subset in this sample: tumor region T5, tumor centre. The source of these receptors is a woman in her 30s with primary liver carcinoma and hepatitis B virus infection.

Remarks on this clonotype: A junction end diverges from the germline sequence, so it may reflect a read error. The gene calls are TRBV14 and TRBJ1-1; D uncertain. Germline CDR1 is SGHDN and CDR2 is FVKESK. This CDR3 has 15 residues. Here the CDR3 reads CASSHDRVTVTEAFF. As DNA, the CDR3 is TGTGCTAGCAGCCATGATCGAGTCACGGTCACTGAAGCTTTCTTT.

This clonotype is classed as medium-sized. The rearrangement uses TRBV5-4 and TRBJ2-5, with TRBD1 matching over 10 bases. V was clipped by 3 bases and J by 5 bases; unmatched bases: 7. The CDR3 contains 15 residues. Germline loops: CDR1 SGHNT, CDR2 YYREEE (reference sequence). The DNA for the CDR3 is TGTGCCAGCAGCTCTCCAGGGGGACAGGGGGAGACCCAGTACTTC. Protein sequence: CASSSPGGQGETQYF.

The sample holds one count of this clonotype. The rearrangement links TRBV4-3 to TRBJ2-3; D may be TRBD1 (5 bases). The J call may be faulty, since TRBJ1-5 better matches the DNA end. The CDR3 is made up of 21 amino acids. Germline V gene lookup returns CDR1 LGHNA and CDR2 YSLEER. The CDR3 DNA sequence: TGCGCCAGCAGCCAAGACCCCTTAACTAGCGGGAGAGCGGTGACGACAGATATGCAGCATTTT. It yields the protein CASSQDPLTSGRAVTTDMQHF.

The sample holds many counts of this clonotype. V gene TRBV7-9 combines with J gene TRBJ1-4; 10 nucleotides match TRBD1. V dropped 5 bases and J dropped 5; count of bases not matched to a gene: 11. CDR1 is SEHNR and CDR2 is FQNEAQ in the germline V gene (reference sequence). This CDR3 contains 17 residues. DNA of the CDR3: TGTGCCAGCAGCCTTCGACAGGGGGCGCGATCAAATGAAAAACTGTTTTTT. It translates to CASSLRQGARSNEKLFF.

This clonotype appeared many times. The chain combines TRBV28 with TRBJ2-7; D remains unclear. This CDR3 region has 18 residues. Germline V gene lookup returns CDR1 MDHEN and CDR2 SYDVKM. V was pared by 3 bases and J by 3 bases, with 24 bases between. The CDR3 region has the DNA TGTGCCAGCAGTTTCTACATACCCAGCAAACAAAGTAGCTACGAGCAGTACTTC. This sequence encodes CASSFYIPSKQSSYEQYF.

Remarks on this clonotype: Since a much larger clone is just one base distant, this may be a read error. This chain's CDR3 is CASSEWVFHAQYF. The CDR3 DNA is TGTGCCAGCAGTGAATGGGTTTTCCACGCGCAGTACTTC. The chain combines TRBV6-1 with TRBJ2-7; no clear D gene. The CDR3 spans 13 residues. From germline, CDR1 is MNHNS and CDR2 SASEGT. V lost 2 bases, J lost 9 bases, and 14 bases lay in between.

This clonotype occurred a few times. A much larger clone is a single base away; this may be a read error. The chain uses TRBV11-2 and TRBJ2-1; the D gene could be TRBD1 or TRBD2 (5 bases each). The CDR3 runs to 14 residues. Germline-derived CDR1 and CDR2 are SGHAT and FQNNGV. CDR3 bases: TGTGCCAGAAGCTTGTCTAGCTTGGGGCATGAGCAGTTCTTC. Translation gives CARSLSSLGHEQFF.

Turning to this clonotype: A much larger clone differs by one base, so this may be a read error. The chain combines TRBV6-5 with TRBJ1-1; D is unclear. The CDR3 loop spans 13 amino acids. Germline CDR1 MNHEY, CDR2 SVGAGI. Here the CDR3 reads CASSYQEGTEAFF. CDR3 coding DNA: TGTGCCAGTAGTTATCAGGAGGGCACTGAAGCTTTCTTT.

As to this clonotype: At one boundary the junction diverges from the germline segment, which might be a read error. The rearrangement links TRBV6-5 to TRBJ2-5; TRBD1 agrees at 9 bases. CDR1 MNHEY and CDR2 SVGAGI come from the germline V gene. The CDR3 has 13 residues. The CDR3 region has the DNA TGTCCCAGCAGTACAAACAGGGGGCTGACCCAGTACTTC. Its translation: CPSSTNRGLTQYF.

Remarks on this clonotype: The junction and the germline gene differ at one end; a read error may be behind it. The chain recombines TRBV29-1 with TRBJ1-2, with 8 bases matching TRBD1. The CDR3 has 16 residues. Germline values: CDR1 SQVTM, CDR2 ANQGSEA. CDR3 region: CSVVNFGQGIHYDYTF. CDR3 bases: TGCAGTGTTGTAAATTTTGGACAGGGAATACACTATGACTACACCTTC.

The CDR3 nucleotides are TGTACTAGCAGCGCTCGGGACAGGGGGCGCAAGAGGTGGAGCAACACTGAAGCTTTCTTT. The encoded protein is CTSSARDRGRKRWSNTEAFF. V usage is TRBV11-2 and J usage is TRBJ1-1, with TRBD1 identical over 12 bases. The CDR3 is 20 amino acids. Germline V gene sequence: CDR1 SGHAT, CDR2 FQNNGV.

About this clonotype itself: The junction departs from germline at one end; a sequencing error may be responsible. This chain links TRBV20-1 with TRBJ1-6; 8 bases are shared with TRBD1. Germline assignment: CDR1 DFQATT and CDR2 SNEGSKA (reference sequence). The length of the CDR3 is 14 residues. CDR3 sequence (DNA): TGCAGTGCACGGCCGGGACAGGAGCATTCACCCCTCCGCTTT. It is translated as CSARPGQEHSPLRF.

The chain has TRBV4-1 and TRBJ2-7, with 9 bases fitting TRBD1. The V segment lost 0 bases and the J segment 12 bases; nucleotides outside the gene matches: 9. Per the germline V gene, CDR1 is MGHRA and CDR2 is YSYEKL. The CDR3 contains 14 residues. The chain's CDR3 is CASSQDGDRDNRYF. CDR3 in DNA: TGCGCCAGCAGCCAAGACGGGGACAGGGACAATCGGTACTTC.